This record looks at one T cell receptor beta chain sequence and its context. The antigen this receptor binds is unknown. The sample holds no much larger clone one base away, and base qualities are not on file. This record belongs to a study of T cell clonotyping in hematopoietic cell transplantation (dated by TCRdb to the early 2020s). Regarding the research as a whole: A total of 130 to 150 blood samples were collected in the study from some 37 consecutive transplant recipients and their related donors. Recruitment of patients was conducted between September 2015 and early 2017, and follow-up was continued until September 2020 or death. General findings and caveats noted by the study authors: Donor and pretransplant recipient Inverse Simpson Index values predicted broader posttransplant TCR repertoire diversity. After transplant, TCR diversity in recipients dropped, and pathologically expanded clonotypes climbed progressively between day 30 and day 180. Sample size was limited, and cells were not sorted, so CD4 and CD8 repertoire contributions could not be separated. Overlap with donor repertoires was found for only a small fraction of recipient repertoires, with over 95% found to appear de novo at the given depth.

Blood samples for TCR beta sequencing were provided by related transplant donors. Nuclei Lysis Solution was used to extract genomic DNA from fresh or cryopreserved unfractionated peripheral blood mononuclear cells. Unmatched junction bases come to 4, with V trimmed by 3 bases and J by 3 bases. Reading from cysteine to phenylalanine, the CDR3 counts 15 amino acids. Just CDR3 DNA is preserved here, 45 bases in frame from base 1. The CDR1 and CDR2 encoded by the germline V gene (reference sequence) are PRHDT and FYEKMQ. TCR beta CDR3 regions were amplified from genomic DNA with the immunoSEQ assay, a bias-controlled multiplex PCR using V- and J-specific primers. In a second PCR step, the CDR3 amplicons were tagged with a proprietary barcode plus Illumina adapter sequences. CDR3 libraries were sequenced on an Illumina MiSeq instrument. Turning to the authors' computational methods: immunoSEQ Analyzer 3.0 was used for export and quality control, with R Bioconductor and Immunarch used for downstream analyses. Repertoire metrics were calculated using only productive rearrangements within the normalized downsampled data set. In the normalized cohort, clonotypes with more than 5 templates were defined as pathologically expanded. Repertoire diversity was measured with the Inverse Simpson Index. To capture all clonotypes, CMV-specificity analyses were performed on the non-normalized data set. TCRdb stores this immuneACCESS table with in-frame sequences only. Part of the clones is absent; in the studies checked, under half of the shortfall reflects unresolved V genes, and no reason is known for the rest. That table supplies the V and J calls and clone size; D and trimming were determined from the DNA. The sample contains about 69,000 clones, around 94% of them found a single time. Roughly 1.5% of the sample lies in the top ten.

The chain uses TRBV13 and TRBJ1-3, and TRBD1 matches 8 of the central bases. The receptor was isolated from a middle-aged man in good health. Some clones in this sample may be carry-over from other donors' samples. Specimen: peripheral blood mononuclear cells. CDR3 loop: CASSFQGAGGNTIYF. The nucleotide sequence is given as TGTGCCAGCAGCTTCCAGGGGGCAGGTGGAAACACCATATATTTT.